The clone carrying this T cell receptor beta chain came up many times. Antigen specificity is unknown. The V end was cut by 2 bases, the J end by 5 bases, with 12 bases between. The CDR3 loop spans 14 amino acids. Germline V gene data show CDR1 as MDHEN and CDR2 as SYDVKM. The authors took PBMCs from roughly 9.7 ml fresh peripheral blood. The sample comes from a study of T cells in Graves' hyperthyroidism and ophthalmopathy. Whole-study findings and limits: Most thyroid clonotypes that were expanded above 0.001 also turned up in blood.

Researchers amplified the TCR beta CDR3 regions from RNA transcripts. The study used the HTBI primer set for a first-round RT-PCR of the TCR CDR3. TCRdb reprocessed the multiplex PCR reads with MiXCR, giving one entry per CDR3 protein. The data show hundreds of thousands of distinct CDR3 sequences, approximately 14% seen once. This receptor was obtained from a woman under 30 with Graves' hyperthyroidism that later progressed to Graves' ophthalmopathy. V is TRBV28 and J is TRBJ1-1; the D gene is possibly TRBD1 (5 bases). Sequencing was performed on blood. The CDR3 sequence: CASSLEGKRTEAFF. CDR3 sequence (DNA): TGTGCCAGCAGTTTAGAGGGGAAGAGGACTGAAGCTTTCTTT.